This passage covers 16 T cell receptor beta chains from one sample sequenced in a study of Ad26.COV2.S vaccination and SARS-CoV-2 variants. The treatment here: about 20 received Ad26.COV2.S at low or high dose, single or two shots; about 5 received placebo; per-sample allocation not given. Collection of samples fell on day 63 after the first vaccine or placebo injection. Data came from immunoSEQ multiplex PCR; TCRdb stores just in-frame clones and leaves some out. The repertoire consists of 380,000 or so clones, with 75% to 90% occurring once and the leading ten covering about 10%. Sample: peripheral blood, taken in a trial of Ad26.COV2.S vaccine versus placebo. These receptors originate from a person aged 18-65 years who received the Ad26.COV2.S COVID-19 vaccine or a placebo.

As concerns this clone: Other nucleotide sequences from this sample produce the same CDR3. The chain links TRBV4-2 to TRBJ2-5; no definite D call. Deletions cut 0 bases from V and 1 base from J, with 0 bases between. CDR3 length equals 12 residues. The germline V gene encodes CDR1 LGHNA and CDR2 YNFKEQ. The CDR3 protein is CASSQDQETQYF. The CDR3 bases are TGTGCCAGCAGCCAAGACCAAGAGACCCAGTACTTC.

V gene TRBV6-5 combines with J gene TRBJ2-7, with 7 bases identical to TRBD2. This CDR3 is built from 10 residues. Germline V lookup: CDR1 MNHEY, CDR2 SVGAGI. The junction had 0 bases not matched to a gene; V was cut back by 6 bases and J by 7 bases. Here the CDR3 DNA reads TGTGCCAGCAGGGGGGGGGAGCAGTACTTC. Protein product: CASRGGEQYF.

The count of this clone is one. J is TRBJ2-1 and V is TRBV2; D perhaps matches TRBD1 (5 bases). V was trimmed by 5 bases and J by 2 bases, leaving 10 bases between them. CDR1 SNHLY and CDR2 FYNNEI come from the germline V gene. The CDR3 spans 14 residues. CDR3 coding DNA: TGTGCCAGCAGTATACAGGCGACCTACAATGAGCAGTTCTTC. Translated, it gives CASSIQATYNEQFF.

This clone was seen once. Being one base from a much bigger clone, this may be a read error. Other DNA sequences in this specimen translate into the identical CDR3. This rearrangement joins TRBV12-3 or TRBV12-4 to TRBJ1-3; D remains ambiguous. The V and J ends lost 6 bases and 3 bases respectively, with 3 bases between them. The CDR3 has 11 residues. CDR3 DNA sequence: TGTGCCAGCAGCCTTGGAAACACCATATATTTT. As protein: CASSLGNTIYF.

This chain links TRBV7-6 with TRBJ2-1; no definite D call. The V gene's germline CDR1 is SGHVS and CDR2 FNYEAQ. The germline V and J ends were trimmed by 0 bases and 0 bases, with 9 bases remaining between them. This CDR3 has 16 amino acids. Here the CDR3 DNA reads TGTGCCAGCAGCTTAGCTGACTTGACCTCCTACAATGAGCAGTTCTTC. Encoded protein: CASSLADLTSYNEQFF. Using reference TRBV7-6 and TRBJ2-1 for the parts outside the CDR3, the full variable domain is GAGVSQSPRYKVTKRGQDVALRCDPISGHVSLYWYRQALGQGPEFLTYFNYEAQQDKSGLPNDRFSAERPEGSISTLTIQRTEQRDSAMYRCASSLADLTSYNEQFFGPGTRLTVL.

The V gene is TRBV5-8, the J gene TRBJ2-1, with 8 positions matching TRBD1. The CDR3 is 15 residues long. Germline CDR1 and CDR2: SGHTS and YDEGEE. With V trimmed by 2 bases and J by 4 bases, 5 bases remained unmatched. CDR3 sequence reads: CASSFAGTGYNEQFF. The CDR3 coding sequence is TGTGCCAGCAGCTTCGCCGGGACAGGATACAATGAGCAGTTCTTC.

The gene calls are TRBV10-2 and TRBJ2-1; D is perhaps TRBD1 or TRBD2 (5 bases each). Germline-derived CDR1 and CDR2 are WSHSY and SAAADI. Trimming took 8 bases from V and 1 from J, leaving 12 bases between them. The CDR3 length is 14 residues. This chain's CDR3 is CASGWGISYNEQFF. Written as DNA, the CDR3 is TGCGCCAGCGGGTGGGGGATATCCTACAATGAGCAGTTCTTC.

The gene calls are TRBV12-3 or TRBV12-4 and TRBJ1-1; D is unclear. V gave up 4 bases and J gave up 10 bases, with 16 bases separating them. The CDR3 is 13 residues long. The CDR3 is CASSSPSGFRAFF. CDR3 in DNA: TGTGCCAGCAGTTCCCCGTCGGGGTTTCGAGCTTTCTTT.

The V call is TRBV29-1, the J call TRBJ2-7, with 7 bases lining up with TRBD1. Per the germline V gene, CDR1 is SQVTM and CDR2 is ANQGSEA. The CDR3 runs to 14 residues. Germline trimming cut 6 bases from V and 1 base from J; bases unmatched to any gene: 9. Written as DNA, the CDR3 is TGCAGCGTACACGACAGGGAAGTGTCCTACGAGCAGTACTTC. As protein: CSVHDREVSYEQYF.

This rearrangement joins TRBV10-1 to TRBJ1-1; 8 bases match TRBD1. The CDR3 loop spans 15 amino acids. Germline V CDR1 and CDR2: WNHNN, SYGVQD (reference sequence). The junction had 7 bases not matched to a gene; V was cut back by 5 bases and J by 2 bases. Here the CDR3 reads CASSQDRARNTEAFF. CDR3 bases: TGCGCCAGCAGTCAGGACAGGGCAAGAAACACTGAAGCTTTCTTT.

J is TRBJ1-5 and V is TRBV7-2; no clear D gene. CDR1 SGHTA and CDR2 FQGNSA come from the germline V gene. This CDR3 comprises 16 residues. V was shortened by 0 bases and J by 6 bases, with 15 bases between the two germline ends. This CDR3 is CASSLANTPSSQPQHF. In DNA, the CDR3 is TGTGCCAGCAGCTTAGCCAACACGCCGTCCAGTCAGCCCCAGCATTTT. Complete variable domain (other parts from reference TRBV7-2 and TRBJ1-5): GAGVSQSPSNKVTEKGKDVELRCDPISGHTALYWYRQSLGQGLEFLIYFQGNSAPDKSGLPSDRFSAERTGGSVSTLTIQRTQQEDSAVYLCASSLANTPSSQPQHFGDGTRLSIL.

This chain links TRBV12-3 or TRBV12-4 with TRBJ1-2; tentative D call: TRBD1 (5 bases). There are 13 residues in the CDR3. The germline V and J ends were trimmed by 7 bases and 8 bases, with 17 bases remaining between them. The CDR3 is CASTSGTALGYTF. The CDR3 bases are TGTGCCAGCACCTCCGGGACGGCGTTGGGCTACACCTTC.

CDR3 residues: CAWSVTEGALRLSSYNEQFF. CDR3 coding DNA: TGTGCCTGGAGTGTTACTGAGGGGGCCCTTAGACTAAGCTCCTACAATGAGCAGTTCTTC. The chain uses TRBV30 and TRBJ2-1; 7 nucleotides align to TRBD1. The CDR3 has 20 amino acids. The trim removed 0 bases at V and 0 bases at J, leaving 17 bases unmatched. Germline V gene data show CDR1 as GTSNPN and CDR2 as SVGIG (reference sequence).

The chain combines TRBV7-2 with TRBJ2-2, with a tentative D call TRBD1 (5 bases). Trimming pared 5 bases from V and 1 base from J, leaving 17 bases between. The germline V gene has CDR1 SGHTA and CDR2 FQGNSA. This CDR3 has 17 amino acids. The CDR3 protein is CASSQRGVRVNTGELFF. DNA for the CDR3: TGTGCCAGCAGCCAGAGAGGCGTCAGGGTGAACACCGGGGAGCTGTTTTTT.

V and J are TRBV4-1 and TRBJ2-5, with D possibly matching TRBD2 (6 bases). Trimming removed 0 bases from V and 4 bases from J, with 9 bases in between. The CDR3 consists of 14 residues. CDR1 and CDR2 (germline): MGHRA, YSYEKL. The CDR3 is CASSQEEGLETQYF. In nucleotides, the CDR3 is TGCGCCAGCAGCCAAGAGGAGGGGTTAGAGACCCAGTACTTC.

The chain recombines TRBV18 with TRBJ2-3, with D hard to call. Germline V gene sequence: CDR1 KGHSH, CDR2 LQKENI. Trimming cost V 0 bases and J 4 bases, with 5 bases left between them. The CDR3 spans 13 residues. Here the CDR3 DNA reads TGTGCCAGCTCACCACCTAAGGCAGATACGCAGTATTTT. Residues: CASSPPKADTQYF. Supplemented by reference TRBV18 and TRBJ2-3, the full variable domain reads NAGVMQNPRHLVRRRGQEARLRCSPMKGHSHVYWYRQLPEEGLKFMVYLQKENIIDESGMPKERFSAEFPKEGPSILRIQQVVRGDSAAYFCASSPPKADTQYFGPGTRLTVL.